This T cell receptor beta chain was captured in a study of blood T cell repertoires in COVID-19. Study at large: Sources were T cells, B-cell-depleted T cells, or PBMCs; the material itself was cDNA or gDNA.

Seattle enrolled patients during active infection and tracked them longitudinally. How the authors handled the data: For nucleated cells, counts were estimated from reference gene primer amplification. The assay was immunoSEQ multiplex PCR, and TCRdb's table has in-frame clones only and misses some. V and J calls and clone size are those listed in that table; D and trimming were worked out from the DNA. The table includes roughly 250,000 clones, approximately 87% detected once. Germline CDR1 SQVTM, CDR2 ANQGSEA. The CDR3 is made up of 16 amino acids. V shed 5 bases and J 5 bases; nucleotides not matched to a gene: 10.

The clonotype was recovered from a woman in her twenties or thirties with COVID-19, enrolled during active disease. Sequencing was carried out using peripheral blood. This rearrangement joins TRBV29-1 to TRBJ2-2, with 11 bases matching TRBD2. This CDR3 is CSVPGVAGGFTGELFF. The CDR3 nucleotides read TGCAGCGTTCCCGGGGTAGCGGGGGGGTTTACCGGGGAGCTGTTTTTT.